This TCR beta chain appears in the sequencing data of a study of regulatory T cells in long-lasting Graves disease. This clonotype was seen at least ten times. CDR3 size: 14 residues. J lost 2 bases, V lost 5 bases, and 5 bases had no gene match. Germline values: CDR1 LNHNV, CDR2 YYDKDF (reference sequence). Time point denoted: persistent/refractory GD, antithyroid drugs over 5 years with positive TRAb. PBMC-derived RNA was used for the TCR library. Building the TCR beta libraries relied on iRepertoire HTBI primers, and CDR3 regions underwent Arm-PCR. TCRdb redid the calling of the multiplex PCR reads with MiXCR, one entry per CDR3 protein. The sample gives 400,000 to 500,000 distinct CDR3 sequences, around 20% of which show up once; approximately 7.8% is in the top ten.

The chain combines TRBV15 with TRBJ1-1; 7 bases line up with TRBD1. Source: peripheral blood mononuclear cells (PBMCs), taken when the disease was refractory, from a patient treated with antithyroid drugs. The sequence was collected from a female donor with Graves disease. In nucleotides, the CDR3 is TGTGCCACCAGCTCGACAGGGCCTAACACTGAAGCTTTCTTT. Protein sequence: CATSSTGPNTEAFF.